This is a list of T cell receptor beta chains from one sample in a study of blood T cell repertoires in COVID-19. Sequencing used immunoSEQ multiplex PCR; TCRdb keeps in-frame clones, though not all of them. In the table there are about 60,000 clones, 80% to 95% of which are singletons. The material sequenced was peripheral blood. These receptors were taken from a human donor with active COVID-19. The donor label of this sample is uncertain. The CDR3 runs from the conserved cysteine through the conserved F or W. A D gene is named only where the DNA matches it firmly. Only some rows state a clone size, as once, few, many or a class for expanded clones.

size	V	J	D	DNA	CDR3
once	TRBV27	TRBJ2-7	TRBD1	TGTGCCAGCAGTTTGAGGGGGCCAAGCTCCTACGAGCAGTACTTC	CASSLRGPSSYEQYF
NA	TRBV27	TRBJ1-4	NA	TGTGCCAGCTCCCGGGGGGGCCCTAATGAAAAACTGTTTTTT	CASSRGGPNEKLFF
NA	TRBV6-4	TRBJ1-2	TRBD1	TGTGCCAGCCGTCGAGACGGACAGGGGTTATATGGCTACACCTTC	CASRRDGQGLYGYTF
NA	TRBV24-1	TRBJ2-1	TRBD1	TGTGCCACCAGTGAAGGGGGCGGGAATGAGCAGTTCTTC	CATSEGGGNEQFF
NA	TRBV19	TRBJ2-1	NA	TGTGCCACCACCCCAAAGGGGACAAACTACAATGAGCAGTTCTTC	CATTPKGTNYNEQFF
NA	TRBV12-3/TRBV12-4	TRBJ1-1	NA	TGTGCCAGCAGCCACATCGCGGACACTGAAGCTTTCTTT	CASSHIADTEAFF
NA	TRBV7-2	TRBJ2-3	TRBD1	TGTGCCAGCAGCTCCAGGGTCACAGGGGGGCCAGATACGCAGTATTTT	CASSSRVTGGPDTQYF
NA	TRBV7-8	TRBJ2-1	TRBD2	TGTGCCAGCAGCTTGCTAGCGGGAGGGCCAGTGAATGAGCAGTTCTTC	CASSLLAGGPVNEQFF
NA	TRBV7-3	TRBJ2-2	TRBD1	TGTGCCAGCAGAAACCAGGGGGCCGGGGAGCTGTTTTTT	CASRNQGAGELFF
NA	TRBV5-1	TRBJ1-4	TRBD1	TGCGCCAGCAGTTTATATGACAGGGAGGCTAATGAAAAACTGTTTTTT	CASSLYDREANEKLFF
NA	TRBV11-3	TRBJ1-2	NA	TGTGCCAGCAGCTTGCCAGGGGCCGGATCGGTAGGTTCCACTCCCTATGGCTACACCTTC	CASSLPGAGSVGSTPYGYTF
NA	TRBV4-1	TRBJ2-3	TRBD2	TGCGCCAGCAGCCAGCCCCCGGGGACGCGGGGGGCCAACACAGATACGCAGTATTTT	CASSQPPGTRGANTDTQYF
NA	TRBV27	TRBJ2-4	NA	TGTGCCAGCAAAGCGGGAGCCAAAAACATTCAGTACTTC	CASKAGAKNIQYF
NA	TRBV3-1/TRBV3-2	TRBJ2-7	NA	TGTGCCAGCAGCCAAGGGTCCGGAGGGTCCTACGAGCAGTACTTC	CASSQGSGGSYEQYF
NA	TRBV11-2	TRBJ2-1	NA	TGTGCCAGCAGCCTATTATACGTCGGGAATGAGCAGTTCTTC	CASSLLYVGNEQFF
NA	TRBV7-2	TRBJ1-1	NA	TGTGCCAGCAGCTTAAGCAGGGCTAACACTGAAGCTTTCTTT	CASSLSRANTEAFF
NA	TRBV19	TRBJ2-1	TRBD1	TGTGCCAGTAGTGCCCCTCAAGGTGCAGGGGGCATAGGTGAGCAGTTCTTC	CASSAPQGAGGIGEQFF
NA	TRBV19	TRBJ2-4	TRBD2	TGTGCCAGCAGCGGGAGCCCAACCAAAAACATTCAGTACTTC	CASSGSPTKNIQYF
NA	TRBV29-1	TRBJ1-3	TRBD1	TGCAGCGTTACCAACCGGGACAGAGGAAACACCATATATTTT	CSVTNRDRGNTIYF
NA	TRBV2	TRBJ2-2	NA	TGTGCCAGCGGTGGAAACGCCGGGAAGAGCACCGGGGAGCTGTTTTTT	CASGGNAGKSTGELFF
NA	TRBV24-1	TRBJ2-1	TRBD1	TGTGCCACCAGTGATGGCCAAAGGGGGCCCTACAATGAGCAGTTCTTC	CATSDGQRGPYNEQFF
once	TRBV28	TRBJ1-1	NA	TGTGCCAGCTTTCGGGGTCGGACTGAAGCTTTCTTT	CASFRGRTEAFF
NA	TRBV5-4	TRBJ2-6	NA	TGTGCCAGCAGCTTACAGGGAGTGCCAACTGGGGCCAACGTCCTGACTTTC	CASSLQGVPTGANVLTF
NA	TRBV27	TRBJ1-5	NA	TGTGCCAGCAGTTCCCTTTCAGACAGGAACCAGCCCCAGCATTTT	CASSSLSDRNQPQHF
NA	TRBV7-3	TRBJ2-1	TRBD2	TGTGCCAGCAGCAAACTAGCGGGAGGGCACTACAATGAGCAGTTCTTC	CASSKLAGGHYNEQFF
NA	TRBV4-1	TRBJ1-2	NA	TGCGCCAGCAGCCAAGGGAGAGGGTATGGCTACACCTTC	CASSQGRGYGYTF
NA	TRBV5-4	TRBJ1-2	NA	TGTGCCAGCAGCCCAAGGGACACAGCTAACTATGGCTACACCTTC	CASSPRDTANYGYTF
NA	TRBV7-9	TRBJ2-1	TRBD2	TGTGCCAGCACCAAACCGAGCCCGGGGGGTGGCGAGCAGTTCTTC	CASTKPSPGGGEQFF
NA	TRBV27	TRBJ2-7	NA	TGTGCCAGCAAGAAAGAACAGGGTCCCTACGAGCAGTACTTC	CASKKEQGPYEQYF
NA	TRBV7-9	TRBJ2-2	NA	TGTGCCAGCAGCGTAGACATTGCCGGGGAGCTGTTTTTT	CASSVDIAGELFF
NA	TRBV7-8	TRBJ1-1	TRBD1	TGTGCCAGCAGCCAGGACAGGGCGAACACTGAAGCTTTCTTT	CASSQDRANTEAFF
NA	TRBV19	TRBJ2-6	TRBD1	TGTGCCAGTAGTCCGCGGGACAGGGGGGAATCTGGGGCCAACGTCCTGACTTTC	CASSPRDRGESGANVLTF
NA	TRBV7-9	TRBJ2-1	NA	TGTGCCAGCAGTCTTCAGGGAAATGAGCAGTTCTTC	CASSLQGNEQFF
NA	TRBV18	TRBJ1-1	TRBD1	TGTGCCAGCTCACCAAACAGGGGCACTGAAGCTTTCTTT	CASSPNRGTEAFF
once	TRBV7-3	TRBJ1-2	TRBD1	TGTGCCAGCAGTTTTACCGGGACAGGGGGCGCGCGGGGCTACACCTTC	CASSFTGTGGARGYTF
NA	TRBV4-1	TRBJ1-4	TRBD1	TGCGCCAGCAGCCAGGCATCAGGACAGGGGGTGAAAGAAAAACTGTTTTTT	CASSQASGQGVKEKLFF
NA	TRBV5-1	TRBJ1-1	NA	TGCGCCAGCAGCTTAGGAGGAGCTTTGAACACTGAAGCTTTCTTT	CASSLGGALNTEAFF
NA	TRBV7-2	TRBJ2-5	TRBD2	TGTGCCAGCAGCTCCGGGACTAGCGGGGCGCTCGTTGAGACCCAGTACTTC	CASSSGTSGALVETQYF
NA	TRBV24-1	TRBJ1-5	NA	TGTGCCACCAGTGATTCAGGACTTGGGCCCCAGCATTTT	CATSDSGLGPQHF
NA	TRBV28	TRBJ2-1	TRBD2	TGTGCCAGCAGTTTACTAGCGGGAGACGGTATCAATGAGCAGTTCTTC	CASSLLAGDGINEQFF
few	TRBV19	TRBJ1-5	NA	TGTGCCAGTAGTATAGATCCCCGGACAGTTCAGCCCCAGCATTTT	CASSIDPRTVQPQHF
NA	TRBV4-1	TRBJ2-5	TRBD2	TGCGCCAGCAGCCAAGTAGCAGCGGGAGGAGAGACCCAGTACTTC	CASSQVAAGGETQYF
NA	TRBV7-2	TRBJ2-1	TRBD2	TGTGCCAGCAGCCCGTCGGGACTAGCGGGAGAGAATGAGCAGTTCTTC	CASSPSGLAGENEQFF
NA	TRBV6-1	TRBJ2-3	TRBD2	TGTGCCAGCAGTGAGAGGGGTGTAGCGGGGTGTTATTTT	CASSERGVAGCYF
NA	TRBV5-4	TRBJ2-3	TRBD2	TGTGCCAGCAGCATTCACCGGGAGGCGCTCACAGATACGCAGTATTTT	CASSIHREALTDTQYF
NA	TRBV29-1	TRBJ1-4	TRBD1	TGCAGCGTTGGACAGGGGGCAAGAAGTGAAAAACTGTTTTTT	CSVGQGARSEKLFF
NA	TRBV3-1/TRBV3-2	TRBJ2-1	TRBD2	TGTGCCAGCAGCCCTACTGGGACTAGCGGGATGGATGAGCAGTTCTTC	CASSPTGTSGMDEQFF
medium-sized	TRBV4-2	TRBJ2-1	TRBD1	TGTGCCAGCAGCCCACAGCCAACAGGGGCCTCCTACAATGAGCAGTTCTTC	CASSPQPTGASYNEQFF
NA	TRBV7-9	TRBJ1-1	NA	TGTGCCAGCAGCTTACGTCAGGATAACACTGAAGCTTTCTTT	CASSLRQDNTEAFF
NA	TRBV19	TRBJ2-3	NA	TGTGCCAGTAACATTCAACCGTCTAGCACAGATACGCAGTATTTT	CASNIQPSSTDTQYF
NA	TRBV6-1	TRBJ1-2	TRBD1	TGTGCCAGCAGTGCCTCCCGGGACAGGGCTTTAAGAGGCTACACCTTC	CASSASRDRALRGYTF
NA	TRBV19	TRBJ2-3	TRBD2	TGTGCCAGTAGCCCCTTTGCGGGGGGCCTCCCGGACACAGATACGCAGTATTTT	CASSPFAGGLPDTDTQYF
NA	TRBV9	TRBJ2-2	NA	TGTGCCAGCAGCCCATCACAGGGTTACGGGGAGCTGTTTTTT	CASSPSQGYGELFF